The entry below describes one T cell receptor beta chain. Its target is not known. The sample is drawn from a study of siplizumab effects on memory and regulatory T cells. Study outcomes and limitations: A significant reduction in alloreactive sequences traceable to unstimulated CD4+ memory cells was produced by siplizumab.

Profiling relied on immunoSEQ multiplex PCR, and the TCRdb table lists in-frame clones only, not all of them. The sample yields tens of thousands of clones, roughly 96% seen once. This CDR3 is built from 12 residues. Germline V gene sequence: CDR1 MNHNY, CDR2 SVGAGI (reference sequence). Trimming pared 6 bases from V and 7 bases from J, leaving 9 bases between. Material for sequencing was naive CD8+ T cells sorted from blood. This sequence was found in a human donor in good health. The rearrangement links TRBV6-6 to TRBJ2-2; D not resolved. CDR3 in DNA: TGTGCCAGCAGCCCATGGGTCGGGGAGCTGTTTTTT. Protein: CASSPWVGELFF.